The clone carrying this T cell receptor (beta chain) appeared many times. The target antigen is unknown. The V gene end was trimmed by 3 bases and the J gene end by 7 bases; junction bases not matched to a gene: 12. The V gene's germline CDR1 is SEHNR and CDR2 FQNEAQ (reference sequence). CDR3 length: 15 residues. This sample is part of a study of Graves' ophthalmopathy and Graves' hyperthyroidism. Study-level results: Blood also carried most expanded thyroid clonotypes exceeding 0.001 frequency.

Excluded were patients with other autoimmune diseases, uncontrolled infections, pregnancy or lactation. PBMCs were isolated by Ficoll-Paque density gradient centrifugation, using around 10 ml of fresh peripheral blood as the starting material. Amplifying from RNA transcripts, the study obtained TCR beta CDR3 regions. First-round RT-PCR relied on HTBI primers, and a second-round multiplex PCR came next. Each CDR3 protein is one row after TCRdb ran MiXCR on the multiplex PCR reads. The data show 300,000 to 450,000 distinct CDR3 sequences, approximately 18% seen once. This chain joins TRBV7-9 and TRBJ2-7; TRBD2 aligns across 7 bases. The sequencing input was peripheral blood. The TCR comes from an adult woman with stable Graves' hyperthyroidism. The CDR3 spells CASSFVSSGVGEQYF. The CDR3 nucleotides read TGTGCCAGCAGCTTTGTCTCTAGCGGAGTGGGGGAGCAGTACTTC.